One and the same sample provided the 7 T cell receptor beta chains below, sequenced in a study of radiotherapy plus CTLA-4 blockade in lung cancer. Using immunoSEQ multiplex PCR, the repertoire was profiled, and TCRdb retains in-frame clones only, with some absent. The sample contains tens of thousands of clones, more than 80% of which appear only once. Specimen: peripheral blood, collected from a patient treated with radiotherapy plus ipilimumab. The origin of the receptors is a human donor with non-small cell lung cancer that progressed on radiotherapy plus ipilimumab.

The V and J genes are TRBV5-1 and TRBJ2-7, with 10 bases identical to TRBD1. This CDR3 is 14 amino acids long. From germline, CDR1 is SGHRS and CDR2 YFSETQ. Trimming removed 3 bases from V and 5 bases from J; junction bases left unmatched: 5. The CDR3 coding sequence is TGCGCCAGCAGCTGGGGACAGGGGTGGAACGAGCAGTACTTC. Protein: CASSWGQGWNEQYF.

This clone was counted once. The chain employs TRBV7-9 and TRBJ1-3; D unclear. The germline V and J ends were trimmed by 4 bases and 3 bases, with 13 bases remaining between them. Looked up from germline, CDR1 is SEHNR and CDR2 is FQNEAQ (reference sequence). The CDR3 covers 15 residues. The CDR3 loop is CASSSNKGGGNTIYF. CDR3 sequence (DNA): TGTGCCAGCAGCTCTAACAAGGGAGGTGGAAACACCATATATTTT.

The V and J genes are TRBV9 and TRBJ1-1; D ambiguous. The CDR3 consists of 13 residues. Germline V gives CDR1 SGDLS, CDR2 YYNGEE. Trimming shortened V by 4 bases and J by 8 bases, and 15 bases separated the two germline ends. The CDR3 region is CASSPEDYGEAFF. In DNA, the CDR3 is TGTGCCAGCAGCCCAGAAGACTATGGAGAAGCTTTCTTT.

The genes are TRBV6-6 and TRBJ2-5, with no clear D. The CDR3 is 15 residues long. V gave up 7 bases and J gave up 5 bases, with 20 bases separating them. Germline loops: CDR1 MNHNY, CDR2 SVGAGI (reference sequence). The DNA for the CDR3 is TGTGCCAGCACCCCTACAAGAGGTTACTCGGAGACCCAGTACTTC. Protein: CASTPTRGYSETQYF.

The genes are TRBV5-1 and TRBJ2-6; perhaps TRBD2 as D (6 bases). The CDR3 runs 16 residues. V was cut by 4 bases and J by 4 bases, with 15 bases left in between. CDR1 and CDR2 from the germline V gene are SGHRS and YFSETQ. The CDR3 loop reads CASSPGGPNGANVLTF. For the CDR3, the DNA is TGCGCCAGCAGCCCTGGAGGGCCGAACGGGGCCAACGTCCTGACTTTC. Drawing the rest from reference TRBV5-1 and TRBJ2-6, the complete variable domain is KAGVTQTPRYLIKTRGQQVTLSCSPISGHRSVSWYQQTPGQGLQFLFEYFSETQRNKGNFPGRFSGRQFSNSRSEMNVSTLELGDSALYLCASSPGGPNGANVLTFGAGSRLTVL.

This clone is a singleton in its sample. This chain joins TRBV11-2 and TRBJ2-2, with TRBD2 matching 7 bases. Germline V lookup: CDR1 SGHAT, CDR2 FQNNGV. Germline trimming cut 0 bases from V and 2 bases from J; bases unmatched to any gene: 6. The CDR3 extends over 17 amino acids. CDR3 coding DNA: TGTGCCAGCAGCTTAGATTTCGGGGGGAGTAACACCGGGGAGCTGTTTTTT. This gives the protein CASSLDFGGSNTGELFF.

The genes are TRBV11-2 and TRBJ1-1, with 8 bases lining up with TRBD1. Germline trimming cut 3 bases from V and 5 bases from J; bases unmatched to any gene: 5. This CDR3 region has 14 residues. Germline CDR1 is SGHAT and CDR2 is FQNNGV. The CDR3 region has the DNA TGTGCCAGCAGCTTGGACAGGGTAGGAACTGAAGCTTTCTTT. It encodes CASSLDRVGTEAFF.